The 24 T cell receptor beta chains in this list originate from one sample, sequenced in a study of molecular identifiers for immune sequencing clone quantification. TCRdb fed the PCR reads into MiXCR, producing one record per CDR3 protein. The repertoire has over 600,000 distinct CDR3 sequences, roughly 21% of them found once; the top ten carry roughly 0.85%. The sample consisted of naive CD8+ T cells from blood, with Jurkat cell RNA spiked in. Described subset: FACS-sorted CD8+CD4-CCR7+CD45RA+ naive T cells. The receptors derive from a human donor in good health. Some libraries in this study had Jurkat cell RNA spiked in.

CDR3 amino acids: CASRTGIYEQYF. The CDR3 DNA reads as TGTGCCAGCAGGACAGGGATATACGAGCAGTACTTC. V is TRBV12-3 or TRBV12-4 and J is TRBJ2-7; 7 nucleotides line up with TRBD1. The CDR3 extends over 12 amino acids. The ends lost 6 bases at V and 4 bases at J; junction bases unmatched: 3.

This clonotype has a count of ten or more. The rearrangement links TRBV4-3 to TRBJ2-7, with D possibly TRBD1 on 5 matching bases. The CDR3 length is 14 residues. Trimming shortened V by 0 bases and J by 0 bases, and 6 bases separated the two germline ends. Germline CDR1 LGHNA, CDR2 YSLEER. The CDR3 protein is CASSQDRASYEQYF. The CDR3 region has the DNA TGCGCCAGCAGCCAAGACAGGGCCTCCTACGAGCAGTACTTC.

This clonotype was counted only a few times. The CDR3 DNA is TGTGCCAGCAGTTTAGATGAGACCACAAGCTCCTACGAGCAGTACTTC. Translating it yields CASSLDETTSSYEQYF. V usage is TRBV28 and J usage is TRBJ2-7; D not certain. CDR3 length equals 16 residues. V was pared by 2 bases and J by 0 bases, with 14 bases between. The germline V gene has CDR1 MDHEN and CDR2 SYDVKM.

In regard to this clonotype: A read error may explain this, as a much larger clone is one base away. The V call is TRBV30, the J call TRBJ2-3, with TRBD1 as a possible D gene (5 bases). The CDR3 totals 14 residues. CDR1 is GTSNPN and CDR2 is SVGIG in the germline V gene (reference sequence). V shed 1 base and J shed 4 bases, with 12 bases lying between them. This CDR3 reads CAWSAVTEADTQYF. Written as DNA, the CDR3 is TGTGCCTGGAGTGCCGTGACAGAGGCAGATACGCAGTATTTT.

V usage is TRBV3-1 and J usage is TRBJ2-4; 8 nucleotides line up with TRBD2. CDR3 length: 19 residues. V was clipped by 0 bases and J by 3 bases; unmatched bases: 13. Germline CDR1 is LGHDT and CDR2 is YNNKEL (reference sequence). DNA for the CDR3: TGTGCCAGCAGCCAAGAATTGGCTAGCGGGTCTTTAGACAAAAACATTCAGTACTTC. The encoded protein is CASSQELASGSLDKNIQYF.

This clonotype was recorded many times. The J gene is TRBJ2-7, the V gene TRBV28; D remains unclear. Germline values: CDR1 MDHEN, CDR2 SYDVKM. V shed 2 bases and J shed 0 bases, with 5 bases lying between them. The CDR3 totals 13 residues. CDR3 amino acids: CASSLRSSYEQYF. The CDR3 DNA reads TGTGCCAGCAGTTTACGGAGCTCCTACGAGCAGTACTTC. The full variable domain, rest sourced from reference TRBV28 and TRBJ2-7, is DVKVTQSSRYLVKRTGEKVFLECVQDMDHENMFWYRQDPGLGLRLIYFSYDVKMKEKGDIPEGYSVSREKKERFSLILESASTNQTSMYLCASSLRSSYEQYFGPGTRLTVT.

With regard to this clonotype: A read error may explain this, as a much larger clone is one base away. The CDR3 DNA sequence: TGTGTCAGCAGTTACGGGGACAACTACGAGCAGTACTTC. Its protein product is CVSSYGDNYEQYF. This chain uses TRBV6-2 or TRBV6-3 with TRBJ2-7; D possibly corresponds to TRBD1 (6 bases). Germline CDR1 MNHEY, CDR2 SVGEGT. This CDR3 is 13 amino acids long.

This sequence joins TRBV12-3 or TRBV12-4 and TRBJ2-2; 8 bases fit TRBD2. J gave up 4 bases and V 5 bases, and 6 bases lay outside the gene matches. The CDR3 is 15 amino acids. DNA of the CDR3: TGTGCCAGCAGTGCCGGGGGGGCGGGCACCGGGGAGCTGTTTTTT. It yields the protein CASSAGGAGTGELFF.

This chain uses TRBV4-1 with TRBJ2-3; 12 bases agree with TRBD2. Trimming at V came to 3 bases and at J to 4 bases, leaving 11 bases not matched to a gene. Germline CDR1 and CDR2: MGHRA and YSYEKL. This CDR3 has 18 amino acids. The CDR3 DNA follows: TGCGCCAGCAGCCAGTCCACCCCTAGCGGGGGGGTTTCAGATACGCAGTATTTT. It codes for CASSQSTPSGGVSDTQYF.

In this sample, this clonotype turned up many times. The chain's CDR3 is CSVETGGPSYEQYF. DNA for the CDR3: TGCAGCGTTGAAACAGGGGGGCCCTCCTACGAGCAGTACTTC. The chain has TRBV29-1 and TRBJ2-7; 8 bases are a match to TRBD1. The germline CDR1 and CDR2 sequences are SQVTM and ANQGSEA. The ends lost 2 bases at V and 0 bases at J; junction bases unmatched: 3. The CDR3 is 14 residues long.

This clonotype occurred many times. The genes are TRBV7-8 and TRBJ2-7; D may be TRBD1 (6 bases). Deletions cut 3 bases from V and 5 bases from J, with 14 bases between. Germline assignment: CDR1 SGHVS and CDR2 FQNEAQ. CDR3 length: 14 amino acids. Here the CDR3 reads CASSFRGFPHEQYF. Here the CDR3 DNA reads TGTGCCAGCAGCTTCAGGGGTTTCCCCCACGAGCAGTACTTC.

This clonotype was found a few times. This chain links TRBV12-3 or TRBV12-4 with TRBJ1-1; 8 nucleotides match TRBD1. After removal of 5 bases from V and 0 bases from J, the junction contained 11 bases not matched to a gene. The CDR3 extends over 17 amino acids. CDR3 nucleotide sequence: TGTGCCAGCAGTCTAGACAGGGGTAGTTCCATGAACACTGAAGCTTTCTTT. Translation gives CASSLDRGSSMNTEAFF.

The CDR3 DNA is TGTGCCAGCAGCCCCTCCCGGACAGAGTTGAACACTGAAGCTTTCTTT. Its translation: CASSPSRTELNTEAFF. J is TRBJ1-1 and V is TRBV11-3; TRBD1 might be the D (6 bases). CDR3 length: 16 amino acids. Germline CDR1 SGHNT, CDR2 YENEEA. V lost 5 bases and J 0 bases, leaving 16 bases between the germline ends.

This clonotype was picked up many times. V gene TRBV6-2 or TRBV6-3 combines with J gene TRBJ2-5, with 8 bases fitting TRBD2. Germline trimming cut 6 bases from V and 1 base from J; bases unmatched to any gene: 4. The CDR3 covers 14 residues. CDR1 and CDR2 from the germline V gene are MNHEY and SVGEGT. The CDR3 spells CASRSSGPQETQYF. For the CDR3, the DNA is TGTGCCAGCAGGTCTAGCGGGCCCCAAGAGACCCAGTACTTC.

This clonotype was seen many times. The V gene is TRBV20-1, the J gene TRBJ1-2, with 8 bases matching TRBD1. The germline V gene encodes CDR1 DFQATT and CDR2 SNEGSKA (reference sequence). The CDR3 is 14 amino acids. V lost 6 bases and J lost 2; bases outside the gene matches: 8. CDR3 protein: CSAEKTGDNYGYTF. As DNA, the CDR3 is TGCAGTGCCGAAAAGACAGGGGACAACTATGGCTACACCTTC.

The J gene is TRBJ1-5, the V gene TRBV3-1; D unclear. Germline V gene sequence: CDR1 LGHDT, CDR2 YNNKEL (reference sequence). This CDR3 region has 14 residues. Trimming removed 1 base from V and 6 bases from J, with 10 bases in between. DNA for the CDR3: TGTGCCAGCAGCCAAGGGAAAGGAGTTCAGCCCCAGCATTTT. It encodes CASSQGKGVQPQHF.

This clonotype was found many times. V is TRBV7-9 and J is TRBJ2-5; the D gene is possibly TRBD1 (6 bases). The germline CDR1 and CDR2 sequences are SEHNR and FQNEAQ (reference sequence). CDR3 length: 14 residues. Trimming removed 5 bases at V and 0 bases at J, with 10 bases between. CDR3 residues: CASSRRDNQETQYF. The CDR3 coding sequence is TGTGCCAGCAGCCGACGGGACAACCAAGAGACCCAGTACTTC. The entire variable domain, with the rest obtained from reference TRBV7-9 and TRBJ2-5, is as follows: DTGVSQNPRHKITKRGQNVTFRCDPISEHNRLYWYRQTLGQGPEFLTYFQNEAQLEKSRLLSDRFSAERPKGSFSTLEIQRTEQGDSAMYLCASSRRDNQETQYFGPGTRLLVL.

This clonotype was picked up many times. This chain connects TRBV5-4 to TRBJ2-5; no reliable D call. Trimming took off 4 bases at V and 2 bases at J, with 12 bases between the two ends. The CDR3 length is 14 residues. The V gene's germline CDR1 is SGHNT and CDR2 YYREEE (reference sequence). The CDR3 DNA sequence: TGTGCCAGCAGCCCGTGGGCAGAGCAAGAGACCCAGTACTTC. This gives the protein CASSPWAEQETQYF.

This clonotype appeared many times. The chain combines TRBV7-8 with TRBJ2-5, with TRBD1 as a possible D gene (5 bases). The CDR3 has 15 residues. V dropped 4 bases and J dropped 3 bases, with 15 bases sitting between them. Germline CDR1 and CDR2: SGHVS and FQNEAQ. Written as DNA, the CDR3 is TGTGCCAGCAGCTCATTGGTGGTAGGGGAAGAGACCCAGTACTTC. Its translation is CASSSLVVGEETQYF.

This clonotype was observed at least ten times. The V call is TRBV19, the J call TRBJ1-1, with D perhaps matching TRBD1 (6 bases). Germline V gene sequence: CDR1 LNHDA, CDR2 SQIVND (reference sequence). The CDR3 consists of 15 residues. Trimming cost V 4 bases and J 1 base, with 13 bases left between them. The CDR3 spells CASSNAGAPNTEAFF. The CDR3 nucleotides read TGTGCCAGTAGTAATGCAGGGGCCCCGAACACTGAAGCTTTCTTT.

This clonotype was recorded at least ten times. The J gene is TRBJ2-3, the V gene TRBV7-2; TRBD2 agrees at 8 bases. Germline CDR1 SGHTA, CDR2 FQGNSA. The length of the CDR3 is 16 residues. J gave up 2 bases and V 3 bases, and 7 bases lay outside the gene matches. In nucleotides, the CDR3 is TGTGCCAGCAGCTTGGGCGGGGGGCCAAACACAGATACGCAGTATTTT. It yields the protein CASSLGGGPNTDTQYF.

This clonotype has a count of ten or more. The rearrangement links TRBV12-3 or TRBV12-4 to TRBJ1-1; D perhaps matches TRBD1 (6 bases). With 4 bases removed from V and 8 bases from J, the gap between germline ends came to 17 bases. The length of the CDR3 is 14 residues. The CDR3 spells CASSSYPGHTEAFF. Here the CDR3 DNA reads TGTGCCAGCAGTTCGTACCCGGGACATACGGAAGCTTTCTTT.

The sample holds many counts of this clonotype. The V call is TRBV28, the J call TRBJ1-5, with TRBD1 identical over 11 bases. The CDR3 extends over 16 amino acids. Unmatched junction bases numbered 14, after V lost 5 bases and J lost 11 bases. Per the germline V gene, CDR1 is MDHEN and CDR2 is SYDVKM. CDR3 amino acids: CASSPGTGGGEVAQHF. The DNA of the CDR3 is TGTGCCAGCAGTCCCGGGACAGGGGGTGGTGAGGTGGCCCAGCATTTT.

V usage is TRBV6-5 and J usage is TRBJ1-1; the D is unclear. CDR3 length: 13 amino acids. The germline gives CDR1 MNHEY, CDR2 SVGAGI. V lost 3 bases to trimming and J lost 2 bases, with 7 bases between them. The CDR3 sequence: CASSYGINTEAFF. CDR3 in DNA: TGTGCCAGCAGTTATGGGATAAACACTGAAGCTTTCTTT.